Each of the 25 T cell receptor beta chains below was sequenced from the same sample in a study of response to subunit inactivated influenza vaccine. TCRdb processed the RT-PCR reads anew with MiXCR; each CDR3 protein has one entry. The table includes 700,000 to 800,000 distinct CDR3 sequences, roughly 18% detected once. Specimen: PBMCs from blood, collected 4 to 6 days after vaccination. The receptors were gathered from a man between 50 and 59 years old who received an inactivated influenza vaccine.

The chain is built from TRBV28 and TRBJ1-5, with D unresolved. Trimming left V 10 bases short and J 0 bases short, with 13 bases between. The CDR3 has 14 residues. Per germline, CDR1 MDHEN and CDR2 SYDVKM. The CDR3 loop is CATGADFSNQPQHF. CDR3 DNA: TGTGCCACTGGAGCAGATTTTAGCAATCAGCCCCAGCATTTT.

The V and J genes are TRBV27 and TRBJ2-3; the match to TRBD2 covers 10 bases. This CDR3 is built from 19 residues. The junction had 15 bases not matched to a gene; V was cut back by 4 bases and J by 2 bases. Germline-derived CDR1 and CDR2 are MNHEY and SMNVEV (reference sequence). The CDR3 spells CASSWMRFSGRVLTDTQYF. The CDR3 bases are TGTGCCAGCAGTTGGATGCGGTTCAGCGGGAGGGTCCTCACAGATACGCAGTATTTT.

At least ten counts were recorded for this clonotype. The chain uses TRBV5-4 and TRBJ2-3, with 10 bases identical to TRBD2. CDR1 is SGHNT and CDR2 is YYREEE in the germline V gene (reference sequence). V gave up 4 bases and J gave up 3 bases; unmatched junction bases: 5. CDR3 length: 15 residues. The CDR3, as DNA: TGTGCCAGCAGCCCCCCTAGCGGGAGTACAGATACGCAGTATTTT. Translated: CASSPPSGSTDTQYF.

This clonotype has only a few counts. This rearrangement joins TRBV7-2 to TRBJ2-1; maybe TRBD2 (5 bases). CDR1 is SGHTA, CDR2 FQGNSA, per germline. V lost 5 bases and J 11 bases, leaving 13 bases between the germline ends. The CDR3 length is 12 residues. CDR3 loop: CASSPDPTKQFF. The DNA for the CDR3 is TGTGCCAGCAGCCCGGACCCGACTAAGCAGTTCTTC. Based on the CDR3 plus reference TRBV7-2 and TRBJ2-1, the full variable domain is GAGVSQSPSNKVTEKGKDVELRCDPISGHTALYWYRQSLGQGLEFLIYFQGNSAPDKSGLPSDRFSAERTGGSVSTLTIQRTQQEDSAVYLCASSPDPTKQFFGPGTRLTVL.

The table lists this clonotype with a few counts. This sequence joins TRBV2 and TRBJ2-1; perhaps D is TRBD1 or TRBD2 (5 bases each). V was shortened by 10 bases and J by 7 bases, with 20 bases between the two germline ends. Germline-derived CDR1 and CDR2 are SNHLY and FYNNEI. CDR3 size: 14 residues. The CDR3 spells CATISRGDENEQFF. CDR3 DNA: TGTGCCACCATATCGAGGGGAGATGAGAATGAGCAGTTCTTC.

This clonotype was detected many times. CDR3 nucleotide sequence: TGTGCCAGCAGTTGGGACAGGACGAACACTGAAGCTTTCTTT. Translating it yields CASSWDRTNTEAFF. The chain couples TRBV12-3 or TRBV12-4 to TRBJ1-1, with TRBD1 identical over 8 bases. The CDR3 length is 14 residues. Germline trimming cut 4 bases from V and 1 base from J; bases unmatched to any gene: 2.

The CDR3 protein is CSAAGTGGDGYTF. The CDR3 DNA sequence: TGCAGTGCTGCCGGGACAGGTGGAGATGGCTACACCTTC. The chain couples TRBV20-1 to TRBJ1-2; 8 positions agree with TRBD1. The CDR3 is 13 residues long. V was clipped by 5 bases and J by 6 bases; unmatched bases: 8. CDR1 DFQATT and CDR2 SNEGSKA come from the germline V gene (reference sequence).

This clonotype was counted many times. CDR3 sequence reads: CASSLPQGNNEQFF. The CDR3 nucleotides are TGTGCCAGCAGTTTACCGCAGGGGAACAATGAGCAGTTCTTC. The rearrangement joins TRBV12-3 or TRBV12-4 to TRBJ2-1; possible D gene TRBD1, 6 bases. The V end lost 2 bases, the J end lost 5 bases, and 10 bases lay between the germline ends. The CDR3 is made up of 14 amino acids.

The sample holds a few counts of this clonotype. The rearrangement joins TRBV20-1 to TRBJ1-6, with unresolved D. Germline CDR1 reads DFQATT; CDR2 reads SNEGSKA (reference sequence). V lost 5 bases to trimming and J lost 6 bases, with 17 bases between them. This CDR3 is built from 15 residues. CDR3 protein: CSAHGLERPNSPLHF. The DNA for the CDR3 is TGCAGTGCTCACGGACTCGAACGTCCTAATTCACCCCTCCACTTT.

The chain carries TRBV7-6 and TRBJ2-7; 9 bases align to TRBD1. The CDR3 is 14 residues long. J was trimmed by 3 bases and V by 5 bases; bases with no gene match: 5. The germline V gene encodes CDR1 SGHVS and CDR2 FNYEAQ. CDR3 sequence: CASSRDREGYEQYF. CDR3 in DNA: TGTGCCAGCAGCCGGGACAGGGAGGGCTACGAGCAGTACTTC.

This clonotype came up a few times. The V call is TRBV12-3 or TRBV12-4, the J call TRBJ2-7; D possibly corresponds to TRBD2 (6 bases). V lost 6 bases to trimming and J lost 5 bases, with 17 bases between them. This CDR3 is 14 amino acids long. CDR3 coding DNA: TGTGCCAGCAGACAAGGCGGGGCAGGCAACGAGCAGTACTTC. Translating gives CASRQGGAGNEQYF.

This rearrangement joins TRBV5-1 to TRBJ2-1, with 9 bases lining up with TRBD1. V dropped 5 bases and J dropped 9; count of bases not matched to a gene: 12. Germline CDR1 reads SGHRS; CDR2 reads YFSETQ. The CDR3 contains 15 residues. The CDR3 sequence is CASSTVPGQGTEQFF. DNA of the CDR3: TGCGCCAGCAGTACAGTCCCGGGACAGGGTACTGAGCAGTTCTTC.

This clonotype has a handful of counts. The chain has TRBV2 and TRBJ2-3, with D perhaps being TRBD1 or TRBD2 (5 bases each). V shed 0 bases and J shed 3 bases, with 16 bases lying between them. Germline loops: CDR1 SNHLY, CDR2 FYNNEI. The CDR3 length is 17 residues. The CDR3 protein is CASSEALPIWGTDTQYF. CDR3 DNA sequence: TGTGCCAGCAGTGAAGCGCTTCCCATCTGGGGGACAGATACGCAGTATTTT. The whole variable domain, remainder taken from reference TRBV2 and TRBJ2-3, is EPEVTQTPSHQVTQMGQEVILRCVPISNHLYFYWYRQILGQKVEFLVSFYNNEISEKSEIFDDQFSVERPDGSNFTLKIRSTKLEDSAMYFCASSEALPIWGTDTQYFGPGTRLTVL.

Many counts were recorded for this clonotype. The chain uses TRBV6-1 and TRBJ2-7, with D perhaps assigned TRBD1 or TRBD2 (5 bases each). The germline V gene encodes CDR1 MNHNS and CDR2 SASEGT. The CDR3 is 15 residues long. V gave up 5 bases and J gave up 0 bases, with 14 bases separating them. CDR3 coding DNA: TGTGCCAGCAGTCCCGGGGCAGTAAGCTCCTACGAGCAGTACTTC. It yields the protein CASSPGAVSSYEQYF.

In this sample, this clonotype turned up a few times. V and J are TRBV5-5 and TRBJ2-5; D unresolved. Germline V CDR1 and CDR2: SGHKS, YYEKEE (reference sequence). With 0 bases removed from V and 4 bases from J, the gap between germline ends came to 10 bases. The CDR3 runs to 14 residues. CDR3 bases: TGTGCCAGCAGCTTGGTTCCTGGATCAGAGACCCAGTACTTC. Protein product: CASSLVPGSETQYF. Using reference TRBV5-5 and TRBJ2-5 for the parts outside the CDR3, the full variable domain is DAGVTQSPTHLIKTRGQQVTLRCSPISGHKSVSWYQQVLGQGPQFIFQYYEKEERGRGNFPDRFSARQFPNYSSELNVNALLLGDSALYLCASSLVPGSETQYFGPGTRLLVL.

In its sample, this clonotype was seen a few times. The V and J genes are TRBV20-1 and TRBJ2-3, with D hard to call. Germline values: CDR1 DFQATT, CDR2 SNEGSKA (reference sequence). V lost 4 bases to trimming and J lost 4 bases, with 12 bases between them. This CDR3 is built from 13 residues. The CDR3 protein is CSANGYAADTQYF. CDR3 DNA: TGCAGTGCTAACGGTTACGCCGCAGATACGCAGTATTTT.

Only a few counts were recorded for this clonotype. The rearrangement joins TRBV5-1 to TRBJ2-5, with 10 bases aligning to TRBD2. Germline values: CDR1 SGHRS, CDR2 YFSETQ. The V segment lost 4 bases and the J segment 0 bases; nucleotides outside the gene matches: 6. CDR3 size: 16 residues. CDR3 DNA sequence: TGCGCCAGCAGCCCACGGACTAGCGGCTACCAAGAGACCCAGTACTTC. The encoded protein is CASSPRTSGYQETQYF. The full variable domain, completed using reference TRBV5-1 and TRBJ2-5, is KAGVTQTPRYLIKTRGQQVTLSCSPISGHRSVSWYQQTPGQGLQFLFEYFSETQRNKGNFPGRFSGRQFSNSRSEMNVSTLELGDSALYLCASSPRTSGYQETQYFGPGTRLLVL.

This clonotype appeared a few times. The chain links TRBV7-2 to TRBJ2-2; TRBD2 matches at 14 bases. From germline, CDR1 is SGHTA and CDR2 FQGNSA. This CDR3 has 17 amino acids. The ends lost 3 bases at V and 5 bases at J; junction bases unmatched: 5. The CDR3 sequence is CASSLAGLAGVTGELFF. The CDR3 DNA reads TGTGCCAGCAGCTTGGCGGGACTAGCGGGAGTTACCGGGGAGCTGTTTTTT. The full variable domain, completed using reference TRBV7-2 and TRBJ2-2, is GAGVSQSPSNKVTEKGKDVELRCDPISGHTALYWYRQSLGQGLEFLIYFQGNSAPDKSGLPSDRFSAERTGGSVSTLTIQRTQQEDSAVYLCASSLAGLAGVTGELFFGEGSRLTVL.

This rearrangement joins TRBV4-2 to TRBJ2-3, with D hard to call. CDR1 LGHNA and CDR2 YNFKEQ come from the germline V gene. Trimming removed 1 base at V and 6 bases at J, with 14 bases between. The CDR3 runs to 15 residues. Here the CDR3 reads CASSQATKTPDTQYF. The CDR3 DNA sequence: TGTGCCAGCAGCCAAGCCACCAAAACCCCCGATACGCAGTATTTT.

The gene calls are TRBV3-1 and TRBJ1-1; D uncertain. Germline V gives CDR1 LGHDT, CDR2 YNNKEL (reference sequence). CDR3 length: 13 amino acids. V dropped 3 bases and J dropped 5 bases, with 10 bases sitting between them. The CDR3 here is CASSQPGTTEAFF. The CDR3 DNA follows: TGTGCCAGCAGCCAGCCGGGAACTACTGAAGCTTTCTTT.

The chain combines TRBV28 with TRBJ2-5, with 7 positions matching TRBD2. CDR1 MDHEN and CDR2 SYDVKM come from the germline V gene. The CDR3 totals 13 residues. Losses at the gene ends were 8 bases for V and 5 bases for J; bases not matched to a gene: 8. The DNA for the CDR3 is TGTGCCAGCGGGCACCCGCGGGAGGAGACCCAGTACTTC. Amino acids: CASGHPREETQYF.

The V call is TRBV12-3 or TRBV12-4, the J call TRBJ1-1; D is undetermined. This CDR3 has 13 amino acids. Deletions cut 0 bases from V and 11 bases from J, with 13 bases between. The CDR3 sequence is CASSLASYGKAFF. The CDR3, as DNA: TGTGCCAGCAGTTTAGCGAGCTACGGTAAGGCTTTCTTT.

This clonotype was counted at least ten times. The V call is TRBV4-2, the J call TRBJ2-5; 15 positions agree with TRBD2. J gave up 0 bases and V 3 bases, and 5 bases lay outside the gene matches. The CDR3 consists of 18 residues. Germline CDR1 is LGHNA and CDR2 is YNFKEQ. The CDR3 bases are TGTGCCAGCAGCCAGGGACTAGCGGGAGGCCAGTACCAAGAGACCCAGTACTTC. Translating gives CASSQGLAGGQYQETQYF.

The J gene is TRBJ2-2, the V gene TRBV24-1; TRBD1 or TRBD2 may be the D gene (5 bases each). Germline V gene lookup returns CDR1 KGHDR and CDR2 SFDVKD. The CDR3 consists of 17 residues. Trimming left V 7 bases short and J 0 bases short, with 17 bases between. In DNA, the CDR3 is TGTGCCACCAGCGATATCCGGGACGGAACGAACACCGGGGAGCTGTTTTTT. The encoded protein is CATSDIRDGTNTGELFF.

This clonotype turned up a few times. V and J are TRBV7-9 and TRBJ1-2; 7 bases agree with TRBD1. Per the germline V gene, CDR1 is SEHNR and CDR2 is FQNEAQ (reference sequence). The length of the CDR3 is 13 residues. J lost 6 bases, V lost 5 bases, and 6 bases had no gene match. In nucleotides, the CDR3 is TGTGCCAGCAGCGGCAGGGGGGGAAATGGCTACACCTTC. Encoded protein: CASSGRGGNGYTF.